This T cell receptor (beta chain) was sequenced in a study of blood T cells in healthy people across ages. Study observations and caveats: Measured against age, TCR beta diversity per million T cells decreased in a roughly linear manner. A greater number of naive CD4+ cells and higher diversity distinguished long-lived donors from aged donors.

Notes on this clonotype: Its antigen is undetermined.

A J-beta primer mix and a sample-barcoded 5' primer were used in a second PCR of about 7 to 11 cycles. TCRdb passed the 5' RACE reads through MiXCR, listing each CDR3 protein once. In the table there are 1.5 million to 2 million distinct CDR3 sequences, approximately 30% of which are singletons. At least 5 micrograms of total RNA were extracted per sample. Germline CDR1 is DFQATT and CDR2 is SNEGSKA (reference sequence). J gave up 5 bases and V 6 bases, and 14 bases lay outside the gene matches. This CDR3 has 17 residues. The V call is TRBV20-1, the J call TRBJ2-1, with 12 positions matching TRBD2. This TCR came from a woman aged 25 to 39 in good health. The sample comprised blood. The CDR3 DNA follows: TGCAGTGCCCGAAGGACTAGCGGGGAGGGGCTGAACAATGAGCAGTTCTTC. It encodes CSARRTSGEGLNNEQFF.